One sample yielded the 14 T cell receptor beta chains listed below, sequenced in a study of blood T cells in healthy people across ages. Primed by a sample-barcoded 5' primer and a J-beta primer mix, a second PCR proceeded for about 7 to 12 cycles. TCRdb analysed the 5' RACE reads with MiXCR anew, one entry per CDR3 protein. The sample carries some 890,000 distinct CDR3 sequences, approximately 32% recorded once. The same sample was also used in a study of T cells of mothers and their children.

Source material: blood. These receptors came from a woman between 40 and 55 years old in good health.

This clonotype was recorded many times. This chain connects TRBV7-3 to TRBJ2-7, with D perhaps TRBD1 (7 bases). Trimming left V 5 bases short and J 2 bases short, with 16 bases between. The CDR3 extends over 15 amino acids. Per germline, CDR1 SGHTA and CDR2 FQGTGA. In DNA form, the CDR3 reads TGTGCCAGCAGCGAATCAGGGGGGAGCCCCTACGAGCAGTACTTC. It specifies CASSESGGSPYEQYF.

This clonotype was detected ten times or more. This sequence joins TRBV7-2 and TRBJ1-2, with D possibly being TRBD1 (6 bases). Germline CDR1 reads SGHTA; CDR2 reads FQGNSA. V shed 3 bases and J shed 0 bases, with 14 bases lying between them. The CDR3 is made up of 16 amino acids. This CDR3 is CASSFGTTPANYGYTF. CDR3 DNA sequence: TGTGCCAGCAGCTTCGGGACAACCCCAGCTAACTATGGCTACACCTTC.

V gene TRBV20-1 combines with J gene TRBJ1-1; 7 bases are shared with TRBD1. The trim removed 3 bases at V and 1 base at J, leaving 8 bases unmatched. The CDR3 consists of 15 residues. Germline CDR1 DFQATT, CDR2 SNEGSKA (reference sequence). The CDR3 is CSASRTGVRNTEAFF. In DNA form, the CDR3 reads TGCAGTGCTAGCCGTACAGGGGTAAGGAACACTGAAGCTTTCTTT.

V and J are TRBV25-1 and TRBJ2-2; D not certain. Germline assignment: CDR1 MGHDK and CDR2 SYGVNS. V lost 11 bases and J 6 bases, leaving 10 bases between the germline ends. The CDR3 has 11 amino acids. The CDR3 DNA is TGTGCCTCATTGGTGGCCGGGGAGCTGTTTTTT. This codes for CASLVAGELFF. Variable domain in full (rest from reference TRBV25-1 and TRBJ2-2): EADIYQTPRYLVIGTGKKITLECSQTMGHDKMYWYQQDPGMELHLIHYSYGVNSTEKGDLSSESTVSRIRTEHFPLTLESARPSHTSQYLCASLVAGELFFGEGSRLTVL.

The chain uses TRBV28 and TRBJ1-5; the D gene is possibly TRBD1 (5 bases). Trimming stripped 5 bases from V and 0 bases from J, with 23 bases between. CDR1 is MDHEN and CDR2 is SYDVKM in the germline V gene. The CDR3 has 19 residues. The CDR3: CASSPGDSFGAYSNQPQHF. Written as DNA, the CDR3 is TGTGCCAGCAGTCCAGGCGACAGTTTCGGAGCTTATAGCAATCAGCCCCAGCATTTT.

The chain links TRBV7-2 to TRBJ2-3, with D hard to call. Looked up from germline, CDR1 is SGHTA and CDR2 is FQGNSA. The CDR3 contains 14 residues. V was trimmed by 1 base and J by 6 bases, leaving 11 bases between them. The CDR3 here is CASSLVPAADTQYF. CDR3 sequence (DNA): TGTGCCAGCAGCTTAGTTCCCGCCGCTGATACGCAGTATTTT. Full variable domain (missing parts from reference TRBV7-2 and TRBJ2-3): GAGVSQSPSNKVTEKGKDVELRCDPISGHTALYWYRQSLGQGLEFLIYFQGNSAPDKSGLPSDRFSAERTGGSVSTLTIQRTQQEDSAVYLCASSLVPAADTQYFGPGTRLTVL.

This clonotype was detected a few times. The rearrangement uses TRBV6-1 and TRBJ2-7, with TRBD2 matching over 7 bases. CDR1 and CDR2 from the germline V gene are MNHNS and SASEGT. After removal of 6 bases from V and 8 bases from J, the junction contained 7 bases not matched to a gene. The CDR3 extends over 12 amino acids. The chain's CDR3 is CASSRGVYKQYF. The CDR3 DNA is TGTGCCAGCAGCCGGGGGGTTTACAAGCAGTACTTC.

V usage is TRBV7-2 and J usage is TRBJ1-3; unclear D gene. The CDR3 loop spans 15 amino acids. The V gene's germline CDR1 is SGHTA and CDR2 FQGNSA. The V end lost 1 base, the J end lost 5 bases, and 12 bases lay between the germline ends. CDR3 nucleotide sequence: TGTGCCAGCAGCTTAGGCGGGTCTCTTCGAAACACCATATATTTT. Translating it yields CASSLGGSLRNTIYF. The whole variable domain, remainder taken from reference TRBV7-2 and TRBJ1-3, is GAGVSQSPSNKVTEKGKDVELRCDPISGHTALYWYRQSLGQGLEFLIYFQGNSAPDKSGLPSDRFSAERTGGSVSTLTIQRTQQEDSAVYLCASSLGGSLRNTIYFGEGSWLTVV.

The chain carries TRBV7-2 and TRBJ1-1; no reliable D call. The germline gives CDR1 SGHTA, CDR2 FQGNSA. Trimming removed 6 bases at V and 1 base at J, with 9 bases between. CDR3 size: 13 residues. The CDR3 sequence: CASRSGRNTEAFF. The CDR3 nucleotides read TGTGCCAGCAGGTCCGGGAGGAACACTGAAGCTTTCTTT.

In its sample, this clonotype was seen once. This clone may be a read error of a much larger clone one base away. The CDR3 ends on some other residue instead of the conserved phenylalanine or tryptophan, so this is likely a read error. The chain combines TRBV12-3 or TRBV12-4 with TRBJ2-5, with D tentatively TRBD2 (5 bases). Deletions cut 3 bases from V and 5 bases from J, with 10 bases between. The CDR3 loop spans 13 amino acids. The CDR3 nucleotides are TGTGCCAGCAGTTTTTCGGGGTACGAGACCCAGTACGTC. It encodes CASSFSGYETQYV.

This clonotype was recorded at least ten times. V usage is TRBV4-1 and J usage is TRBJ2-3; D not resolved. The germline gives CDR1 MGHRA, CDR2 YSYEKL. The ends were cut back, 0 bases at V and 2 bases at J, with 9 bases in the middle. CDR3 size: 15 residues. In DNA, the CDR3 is TGCGCCAGCAGCCAAGAACAGAGAATCACAGATACGCAGTATTTT. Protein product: CASSQEQRITDTQYF.

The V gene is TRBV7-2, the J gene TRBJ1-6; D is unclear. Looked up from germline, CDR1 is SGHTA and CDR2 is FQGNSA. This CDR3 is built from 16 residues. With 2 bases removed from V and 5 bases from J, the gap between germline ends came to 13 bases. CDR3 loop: CASSLHQARNNSPLHF. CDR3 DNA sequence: TGTGCCAGCAGCTTACACCAGGCCCGTAATAATTCACCCCTCCACTTT.

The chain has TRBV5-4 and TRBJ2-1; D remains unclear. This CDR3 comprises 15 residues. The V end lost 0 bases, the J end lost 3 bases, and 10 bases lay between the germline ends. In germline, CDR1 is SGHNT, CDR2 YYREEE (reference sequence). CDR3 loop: CASSLDGPGYNEQFF. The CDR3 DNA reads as TGTGCCAGCAGCTTGGATGGGCCCGGCTACAATGAGCAGTTCTTC.

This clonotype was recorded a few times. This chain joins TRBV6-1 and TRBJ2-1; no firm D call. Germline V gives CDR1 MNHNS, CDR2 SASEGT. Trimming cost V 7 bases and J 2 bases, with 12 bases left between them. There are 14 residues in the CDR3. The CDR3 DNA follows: TGTGCCAGCAATCCCCTCGCTGCCTACAATGAGCAGTTCTTC. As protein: CASNPLAAYNEQFF.